This T cell receptor (beta chain) was identified in a study of glioma-infiltrating T cells after dendritic cell vaccination. Study-wide findings and caveats: Longer survival after dendritic cell vaccination followed higher pretreatment TIL content.

The V gene's germline CDR1 is ENHRY and CDR2 SYGVKD. The V end lost 3 bases, the J end lost 2 bases, and 7 bases lay between the germline ends. The CDR3 contains 13 residues. For this clone: Its antigen is unknown.

Only in-frame clones appear in the TCRdb table, and some are missing; sequencing was by immunoSEQ multiplex PCR. The profile covers 30,000 to 40,000 clones, with around 80% appearing a single time and under 10% taken by the ten largest. The TCR originated in a human donor with glioblastoma. The chain has TRBV10-3 and TRBJ1-2, with D unresolved. The specimen comprised blood, sampled before dendritic cell vaccination. CDR3 region: CAISDPGNYGYTF. In DNA form, the CDR3 reads TGTGCCATCAGTGACCCGGGGAACTATGGCTACACCTTC.